These 6 T cell receptor beta chains share one sample of origin, sequenced in a study of shared clonotypes between healthy human individuals. Using immunoSEQ multiplex PCR, the repertoire was profiled, and TCRdb retains in-frame clones only, with some absent. Here the sample spans some 2,000,000 clones, around 95% being singletons. The sequenced material came from naive CD4+ T cells sorted from blood. Documented subset: CD45RA+ positively selected. The receptors were gathered from a young man in good health.

The rearrangement joins TRBV12-5 to TRBJ1-6; D uncertain. The length of the CDR3 is 16 residues. Germline V CDR1 and CDR2: LGHNT, FRNRAP. V dropped 3 bases and J dropped 7 bases, with 16 bases sitting between them. CDR3 loop: CASGFWNPYENSPLHF. Written as DNA, the CDR3 is TGTGCTAGTGGTTTTTGGAACCCCTACGAGAATTCACCCCTCCACTTT.

Concerning this clone: The same CDR3 also results from other DNA sequences found in this sample. The V gene is TRBV6-5, the J gene TRBJ2-1; D is unclear. The CDR3 consists of 12 residues. V lost 6 bases and J lost 2, with 5 bases in between. CDR1 MNHEY and CDR2 SVGAGI come from the germline V gene. For the CDR3, the DNA is TGTGCCAGCAGAGGCACCTACAATGAGCAGTTCTTC. As protein: CASRGTYNEQFF.

This rearrangement joins TRBV9 to TRBJ1-2, with no clear D. With 6 bases removed from V and 6 bases from J, the gap between germline ends came to 15 bases. Germline V CDR1 and CDR2: SGDLS, YYNGEE. This CDR3 contains 13 residues. The DNA for the CDR3 is TGTGCCAGCACCGGCGGGGATTTTAATGGCTACACCTTC. Translating gives CASTGGDFNGYTF.

This clone was counted a single time. This same CDR3 is encoded by further DNA sequences in the sample. This chain's CDR3 is CASSLDGGETQYF. CDR3 nucleotide sequence: TGTGCCAGCAGCTTAGATGGGGGAGAGACCCAGTACTTC. The chain is built from TRBV7-9 and TRBJ2-5, with D perhaps TRBD1 or TRBD2 (5 bases each). The CDR3 covers 13 residues. The germline V gene has CDR1 SEHNR and CDR2 FQNEAQ (reference sequence). V gave up 1 base and J gave up 4 bases, with 7 bases separating them.

Concerning this clone itself: This sample includes further DNA sequences coding for the same CDR3. The CDR3 is CASSPRGQMNTEAFF. DNA of the CDR3: TGTGCCAGCAGCCCACGAGGACAAATGAACACTGAAGCTTTCTTT. This chain links TRBV7-2 with TRBJ1-1; D is possibly TRBD1 (5 bases). Germline CDR1 is SGHTA and CDR2 is FQGNSA. CDR3 length: 15 residues. The V end lost 5 bases, the J end lost 0 bases, and 13 bases lay between the germline ends.

V usage is TRBV6-1 and J usage is TRBJ2-1; 12 bases are shared with TRBD2. V trimming: 6 bases; J trimming: 7 bases; junction bases outside the gene matches: 7. The germline CDR1 and CDR2 sequences are MNHNS and SASEGT. This CDR3 spans 15 amino acids. The CDR3, as DNA: TGTGCCAGCAGCCCGACTAGCGGGGGAATTAATGAGCAGTTCTTC. This translates into CASSPTSGGINEQFF.